Each of the 27 T cell receptor beta chains below was sequenced from the same sample in a study of blood T cell repertoires in COVID-19. Assay used: immunoSEQ multiplex PCR; TCRdb lists only in-frame clones, some missing. The table has about 36,000 clones, 90% seen once; the top ten hold 4.8%. Sequencing used peripheral blood. Receptor source: a human donor in a cohort sampled during active COVID-19.

The chain recombines TRBV30 with TRBJ1-3, with 9 bases fitting TRBD1. The CDR3 totals 14 residues. In germline, CDR1 is GTSNPN, CDR2 SVGIG (reference sequence). J was trimmed by 7 bases and V by 5 bases; bases with no gene match: 9. This CDR3 is CAWDRDRVINTIYF. In DNA form, the CDR3 reads TGTGCCTGGGACCGGGACAGGGTGATCAACACCATATATTTT.

The genes are TRBV7-2 and TRBJ2-7; 14 bases fit TRBD2. Germline V gene sequence: CDR1 SGHTA, CDR2 FQGNSA. CDR3 length: 15 residues. The junction had 1 base not matched to a gene; V was cut back by 0 bases and J by 6 bases. The chain's CDR3 is CASSLAGLAGVEQYF. The CDR3 DNA reads TGTGCCAGCAGCTTAGCGGGACTAGCGGGAGTCGAGCAGTACTTC. Based on the CDR3 plus reference TRBV7-2 and TRBJ2-7, the full variable domain is GAGVSQSPSNKVTEKGKDVELRCDPISGHTALYWYRQSLGQGLEFLIYFQGNSAPDKSGLPSDRFSAERTGGSVSTLTIQRTQQEDSAVYLCASSLAGLAGVEQYFGPGTRLTVT.

The genes are TRBV6-5 and TRBJ2-7; D may be TRBD2 (6 bases). The CDR3 spans 15 residues. The germline V gene has CDR1 MNHEY and CDR2 SVGAGI. Trimming cost V 7 bases and J 6 bases, with 22 bases left between them. In nucleotides, the CDR3 is TGTGCCAGCACCCGCGAGGGACTGGGGACGGGCGAGCAGTACTTC. It encodes CASTREGLGTGEQYF.

This chain joins TRBV2 and TRBJ2-5, with D perhaps matching TRBD2 (7 bases). This CDR3 comprises 16 residues. Germline-derived CDR1 and CDR2 are SNHLY and FYNNEI. The V end lost 6 bases, the J end lost 2 bases, and 19 bases lay between the germline ends. The CDR3 bases are TGTGCCAGCAGGACGGCGCAGGGGAGGGGGCAAGAGACCCAGTACTTC. It translates to CASRTAQGRGQETQYF. Using reference TRBV2 and TRBJ2-5 for the parts outside the CDR3, the full variable domain is EPEVTQTPSHQVTQMGQEVILRCVPISNHLYFYWYRQILGQKVEFLVSFYNNEISEKSEIFDDQFSVERPDGSNFTLKIRSTKLEDSAMYFCASRTAQGRGQETQYFGPGTRLLVL.

The gene calls are TRBV28 and TRBJ1-5; D is perhaps TRBD1 (5 bases). The CDR3 is 16 residues long. Per germline, CDR1 MDHEN and CDR2 SYDVKM. V was trimmed by 2 bases and J by 2 bases, leaving 13 bases between them. The CDR3 loop is CASSLQGSGGNQPQHF. CDR3 sequence (DNA): TGTGCCAGCAGTTTACAGGGTTCGGGAGGCAATCAGCCCCAGCATTTT.

The chain combines TRBV9 with TRBJ2-1, with TRBD2 matching over 8 bases. The germline CDR1 and CDR2 sequences are SGDLS and YYNGEE. Trimming took 0 bases from V and 10 from J; bases not matched to a gene: 9. The CDR3 has 15 residues. CDR3 amino acids: CASSVVSGGAGEQFF. The DNA for the CDR3 is TGTGCCAGCAGCGTAGTTTCCGGGGGGGCGGGAGAGCAGTTCTTC.

The genes are TRBV11-2 and TRBJ1-4, with 8 bases fitting TRBD1. The CDR3 contains 15 residues. Looked up from germline, CDR1 is SGHAT and CDR2 is FQNNGV. V was pared by 4 bases and J by 4 bases, with 5 bases of the junction left unmatched. The CDR3 reads CASSSGTGFNEKLFF. The CDR3 bases are TGTGCCAGCAGCTCCGGGACAGGATTTAATGAAAAACTGTTTTTT.

The CDR3: CASSFELAKKTQYF. CDR3 DNA sequence: TGCGCCAGCAGCTTCGAACTAGCGAAGAAGACCCAGTACTTC. The chain combines TRBV5-1 with TRBJ2-5; the match to TRBD2 covers 7 bases. CDR3 length equals 14 residues. J gave up 6 bases and V 2 bases, and 7 bases lay outside the gene matches. Germline V gene lookup returns CDR1 SGHRS and CDR2 YFSETQ.

The V gene is TRBV5-5, the J gene TRBJ2-7; 8 bases map to TRBD1. V lost 5 bases, J lost 3 bases, and 7 bases stayed unmatched. Germline values: CDR1 SGHKS, CDR2 YYEKEE (reference sequence). The CDR3 runs 14 residues. The DNA of the CDR3 is TGTGCCAGCAGGTACCGGGACAGGAACTACGAGCAGTACTTC. Protein: CASRYRDRNYEQYF.

The rearrangement links TRBV15 to TRBJ2-1; TRBD2 aligns across 8 bases. V shed 3 bases and J 3 bases; nucleotides not matched to a gene: 4. The CDR3 length is 15 residues. Germline V gene sequence: CDR1 LNHNV, CDR2 YYDKDF (reference sequence). CDR3 nucleotides: TGTGCCACCAGCAGTACTAGCGGAGACTACAATGAGCAGTTCTTC. Translation: CATSSTSGDYNEQFF.

The chain recombines TRBV5-1 with TRBJ2-7; 8 bases fit TRBD1. Germline lookup yields CDR1 SGHRS and CDR2 YFSETQ. With V trimmed by 4 bases and J by 6 bases, 15 bases remained unmatched. The CDR3 runs to 16 residues. This CDR3 reads CASSERPGGITFEQYF. The CDR3 region has the DNA TGCGCCAGCAGCGAGAGGCCAGGGGGCATCACCTTCGAGCAGTACTTC.

This clone was recorded only once. V and J are TRBV28 and TRBJ2-3, with TRBD2 identical over 11 bases. The ends lost 9 bases at V and 4 bases at J; junction bases unmatched: 6. This CDR3 comprises 14 residues. Germline loops: CDR1 MDHEN, CDR2 SYDVKM. CDR3 in amino acids: CASLAGGRADTQYF. As DNA, the CDR3 is TGTGCCAGTTTAGCGGGAGGGAGGGCAGATACGCAGTATTTT.

The chain couples TRBV28 to TRBJ2-7; D perhaps matches TRBD1 (5 bases). V was clipped by 5 bases and J by 1 base, with 18 bases between them. Germline V lookup: CDR1 MDHEN, CDR2 SYDVKM. The CDR3 consists of 16 residues. CDR3 DNA: TGTGCCAGCAGTCCACAAACCCCAGGGATTTCCTACGAGCAGTACTTC. Translation: CASSPQTPGISYEQYF.

The V and J genes are TRBV5-1 and TRBJ2-7; 11 bases map to TRBD1. This CDR3 contains 16 residues. The germline V gene encodes CDR1 SGHRS and CDR2 YFSETQ. V shed 4 bases and J 5 bases; nucleotides not matched to a gene: 11. The CDR3 loop reads CASSTTPRTGGNEQYF. In DNA, the CDR3 is TGCGCCAGCAGCACAACTCCGCGGACAGGGGGCAACGAGCAGTACTTC.

The rearrangement uses TRBV9 and TRBJ1-1; tentative D call: TRBD1 (6 bases). V lost 0 bases, J lost 3 bases, and 18 bases lay in between. This CDR3 is 17 amino acids long. The germline V gene encodes CDR1 SGDLS and CDR2 YYNGEE. The CDR3 DNA sequence: TGTGCCAGCAGCGTAGGCACCGGGGGGCGCAGGGACACTGAAGCTTTCTTT. The encoded protein is CASSVGTGGRRDTEAFF. The full variable domain, with the rest looked up from reference TRBV9 and TRBJ1-1, is DSGVTQTPKHLITATGQRVTLRCSPRSGDLSVYWYQQSLDQGLQFLIQYYNGEERAKGNILERFSAQQFPDLHSELNLSSLELGDSALYFCASSVGTGGRRDTEAFFGQGTRLTVV.

This clone appeared a single time. The chain recombines TRBV11-2 with TRBJ2-5; no firm D call. The germline V gene encodes CDR1 SGHAT and CDR2 FQNNGV. The CDR3 is 12 amino acids. Trimming removed 5 bases from V and 7 bases from J, with 11 bases in between. In DNA form, the CDR3 reads TGTGCCAGCAGCACACCAGGCGCGACCCAGTACTTC. Encoded protein: CASSTPGATQYF.

CDR3 in amino acids: CASSPGDIVTYEQYF. CDR3 bases: TGTGCCAGCAGTCCCGGGGACATCGTTACCTACGAGCAGTACTTC. V and J are TRBV27 and TRBJ2-7, with a weak D call TRBD1 (6 bases). This CDR3 has 15 residues. Germline CDR1 reads MNHEY; CDR2 reads SMNVEV (reference sequence). The ends were cut back, 5 bases at V and 2 bases at J, with 16 bases in the middle.

The J gene is TRBJ2-3, the V gene TRBV5-1, with no clear D. Per the germline V gene, CDR1 is SGHRS and CDR2 is YFSETQ. There are 12 residues in the CDR3. V was pared by 4 bases and J by 6 bases, with 9 bases between. The DNA for the CDR3 is TGCGCCAGCAGCCCCTTAGAGGATACGCAGTATTTT. It specifies CASSPLEDTQYF.

The chain employs TRBV28 and TRBJ1-2; D not resolved. Germline values: CDR1 MDHEN, CDR2 SYDVKM. V was clipped by 6 bases and J by 4 bases, with 9 bases between them. CDR3 length: 12 amino acids. Here the CDR3 reads CASSIVIYGYTF. As DNA, the CDR3 is TGTGCCAGCAGCATAGTGATCTATGGCTACACCTTC.

The chain joins TRBV7-2 to TRBJ2-1, with a weak D call TRBD2 (5 bases). This CDR3 contains 14 residues. CDR1 and CDR2 from the germline V gene are SGHTA and FQGNSA. V lost 9 bases and J 2 bases, leaving 14 bases between the germline ends. The CDR3 DNA sequence: TGTGCCAGTTCTAGCCGCCCCACCTACAATGAGCAGTTCTTC. It translates to CASSSRPTYNEQFF.

V is TRBV3-1 (or the pseudogene TRBV3-2) and J is TRBJ1-2; D unresolved. CDR1 is LGHDT, CDR2 YNNKEL, per germline (reference sequence). This CDR3 comprises 12 residues. The V gene lost 8 bases and the J gene lost 4 bases, with 11 bases spanning the gap. The CDR3 reads CASRDGVYGYTF. The CDR3 region has the DNA TGTGCCAGCCGCGACGGGGTCTATGGCTACACCTTC.

This rearrangement joins TRBV7-2 to TRBJ2-5; 15 nucleotides line up with TRBD2. Trimming took 5 bases from V and 5 from J; bases not matched to a gene: 3. There are 15 residues in the CDR3. Germline V lookup: CDR1 SGHTA, CDR2 FQGNSA. As DNA, the CDR3 is TGTGCCAGCAGCGCCGGGACTAGCGGGAGGGAGACCCAGTACTTC. It encodes CASSAGTSGRETQYF.

This clone was found once. DNA for the CDR3: TGTGCCAGCAGCTTAGAGACGGGAACGATCTACGAGCAGTACTTC. Translating gives CASSLETGTIYEQYF. The gene calls are TRBV7-2 and TRBJ2-7; maybe TRBD2 (5 bases). Deletions cut 1 base from V and 3 bases from J, with 13 bases between. Germline V gene lookup returns CDR1 SGHTA and CDR2 FQGNSA. CDR3 length equals 15 residues.

V usage is TRBV5-1 and J usage is TRBJ1-3; no reliable D call. In germline, CDR1 is SGHRS, CDR2 YFSETQ. The CDR3 length is 14 residues. The V end lost 0 bases, the J end lost 0 bases, and 4 bases lay between the germline ends. CDR3 nucleotides: TGCGCCAGCAGCTTGGCGGTCTCTGGAAACACCATATATTTT. Its translation is CASSLAVSGNTIYF.

This clone showed up just a few times. The rearrangement uses TRBV18 and TRBJ2-2; 8 bases align to TRBD2. Trimming took 6 bases from V and 6 from J; bases not matched to a gene: 18. This CDR3 has 18 residues. Germline V lookup: CDR1 KGHSH, CDR2 LQKENI. CDR3 nucleotides: TGTGCCAGCTCCAACCGGCTAGCGGGTAGGACGATCGCCGGGGAGCTGTTTTTT. It yields the protein CASSNRLAGRTIAGELFF.

The chain recombines TRBV29-1 with TRBJ2-5; weak D call: TRBD1 (5 bases). The V end lost 8 bases, the J end lost 5 bases, and 15 bases lay between the germline ends. The CDR3 is made up of 12 amino acids. Per the germline V gene, CDR1 is SQVTM and CDR2 is ANQGSEA. The CDR3 is CSLRAGLETQYF. Written as DNA, the CDR3 is TGCAGCCTCAGGGCAGGGCTGGAGACCCAGTACTTC.

This clone came up once. The rearrangement uses TRBV9 and TRBJ2-5; D possibly corresponds to TRBD1 (6 bases). The CDR3 extends over 13 amino acids. Trimming left V 2 bases short and J 2 bases short, with 7 bases between. Germline V CDR1 and CDR2: SGDLS, YYNGEE. CDR3 residues: CASSVGQQETQYF. CDR3 sequence (DNA): TGTGCCAGCAGCGTGGGACAACAAGAGACCCAGTACTTC. Full variable domain (rest looked up from reference TRBV9 and TRBJ2-5): DSGVTQTPKHLITATGQRVTLRCSPRSGDLSVYWYQQSLDQGLQFLIQYYNGEERAKGNILERFSAQQFPDLHSELNLSSLELGDSALYFCASSVGQQETQYFGPGTRLLVL.